A selection of T cell receptor beta chains follows, all from one sample in a study of regulatory and conventional T cells in RAG deficiency. This table comes from immunoSEQ multiplex PCR, and its TCRdb copy is limited to in-frame clones, with some not included. Among around 37,000 clones listed, approximately 90% were seen once. The same specimen was also included in a second study, on regulatory T cells.

Material: CD8+ T cells sorted from blood. Receptors originate from a human donor in good health. Both conserved end residues are part of each CDR3. D genes are given only for firm matches. A row's size may be missing; if present it is once, few, many or a size class.

size: once
D: -
V: TRBV18
J: TRBJ2-7
CDR3: CASSLDHSYEQYF
DNA: TGTGCCAGCTCACTCGACCACAGTTACGAGCAGTACTTC

size: -
D: -
V: TRBV7-9
J: TRBJ2-7
CDR3: CASSRRTGFYEQYF
DNA: TGTGCCAGCAGCCGAAGAACAGGCTTCTACGAGCAGTACTTC

size: -
D: -
V: TRBV11-2
J: TRBJ2-7
CDR3: CASSHNYEQYF
DNA: TGTGCCAGCAGCCACAACTACGAGCAGTACTTC

size: -
D: TRBD1
V: TRBV30
J: TRBJ1-5
CDR3: CAWSRQGASQPQHF
DNA: TGTGCCTGGAGTCGGCAGGGGGCGTCTCAGCCCCAGCATTTT

size: -
D: TRBD2
V: TRBV6-1
J: TRBJ2-2
CDR3: CASRPSGRYTGELFF
DNA: TGTGCCAGCAGACCTAGCGGGCGATACACCGGGGAGCTGTTTTTT

size: few
D: TRBD1
V: TRBV7-8
J: TRBJ1-5
CDR3: CASSPRDSYQPQHF
DNA: TGTGCCAGCAGCCCGCGGGACAGTTATCAGCCCCAGCATTTT

size: -
D: TRBD1
V: TRBV28
J: TRBJ1-3
CDR3: CASSPRGQSISGNTIYF
DNA: TGTGCCAGCAGTCCCCGGGGACAGTCAATCTCTGGAAACACCATATATTTT

size: -
D: TRBD2
V: TRBV28
J: TRBJ2-5
CDR3: CASSLTTSGGQETQYF
DNA: TGTGCCAGCAGTTTAACGACTAGCGGGGGACAAGAGACCCAGTACTTC

size: -
D: -
V: TRBV6-4
J: TRBJ1-5
CDR3: CASSDSRDNQPQHF
DNA: TGTGCCAGCAGTGACTCGAGGGACAATCAGCCCCAGCATTTT

size: few
D: -
V: TRBV14
J: TRBJ2-7
CDR3: CASSPTPYEQYF
DNA: TGTGCCAGCAGCCCGACCCCCTACGAGCAGTACTTC

size: -
D: TRBD2
V: TRBV7-3
J: TRBJ2-3
CDR3: CASSPRTSGGVTDTQYF
DNA: TGTGCCAGCAGCCCCCGGACTAGCGGGGGGGTCACAGATACGCAGTATTTT

size: -
D: -
V: TRBV29-1
J: TRBJ2-3
CDR3: CTIPGASTDTQYF
DNA: TGCACCATTCCGGGGGCGAGCACAGATACGCAGTATTTT

size: -
D: TRBD2
V: TRBV14
J: TRBJ2-3
CDR3: CASSRAGLADTDTQYF
DNA: TGTGCCAGCAGCCGTGCGGGACTAGCGGACACAGATACGCAGTATTTT

size: -
D: -
V: TRBV27
J: TRBJ2-7
CDR3: CASSPTGLQSSYEQYF
DNA: TGTGCCAGCAGTCCTACAGGGCTTCAGAGCTCCTACGAGCAGTACTTC

size: -
D: -
V: TRBV14
J: TRBJ2-7
CDR3: CASSQSDRPSGLSSYEQYF
DNA: TGTGCCAGCAGCCAATCGGACAGACCCTCCGGCCTAAGCTCCTACGAGCAGTACTTC

size: once
D: -
V: TRBV6-1
J: TRBJ1-1
CDR3: CASTPGGRSTEAFF
DNA: TGTGCCAGCACCCCTGGGGGAAGGAGCACTGAAGCTTTCTTT